This is a list of T cell receptor beta chains from one sample in a study of spatial heterogeneity in lung cancer. One entry per CDR3 protein results from TCRdb running MiXCR on the 5' RACE reads. Among 15,000 to 20,000 distinct CDR3 sequences listed, 19% were seen once. Sequences were derived from PBMCs, sampled at follow-up. These receptors all stem from a male donor with early-stage non-small cell lung cancer. CDR3s include the opening cysteine and the closing phenylalanine or tryptophan. The D gene is left open where the match is weak. Some rows mark clone size as missing; the rest say once, few, many or name a class of expanded clone.

j_call: TRBJ2-3; d_call: TRBD2; v_call: TRBV25-1; clone_size: .; cdr3_aa: CASSEFGGGGTDTQYF; cdr3_nt: TGTGCCAGCAGTGAATTCGGCGGGGGAGGCACAGATACGCAGTATTTT
j_call: TRBJ2-3; d_call: .; v_call: TRBV7-2; clone_size: many; cdr3_aa: CASKIRGLSTDTQYF; cdr3_nt: TGTGCCAGCAAAATTCGTGGACTGAGCACAGATACGCAGTATTTT
j_call: TRBJ2-1; d_call: .; v_call: TRBV24-1; clone_size: medium-sized; cdr3_aa: CATGDYNEQFF; cdr3_nt: TGTGCCACAGGGGACTACAATGAGCAGTTCTTC
j_call: TRBJ2-7; d_call: TRBD1; v_call: TRBV29-1; clone_size: many; cdr3_aa: CSYKLGTGGSYEQYF; cdr3_nt: TGCAGCTATAAATTAGGGACAGGGGGCTCCTACGAGCAGTACTTC
j_call: TRBJ1-1; d_call: TRBD1; v_call: TRBV6-1; clone_size: many; cdr3_aa: CASRQGDTEAFF; cdr3_nt: TGTGCCAGCAGGCAGGGGGACACTGAAGCTTTCTTT
j_call: TRBJ2-3; d_call: .; v_call: TRBV4-3; clone_size: .; cdr3_aa: CASSQDWSTDTQYF; cdr3_nt: TGCGCCAGCAGCCAAGATTGGAGCACAGATACGCAGTATTTT
j_call: TRBJ1-4; d_call: .; v_call: TRBV12-3/TRBV12-4; clone_size: medium-sized; cdr3_aa: CASSFGTVNEKLFF; cdr3_nt: TGTGCCAGCAGTTTTGGGACGGTAAATGAAAAACTGTTTTTT
j_call: TRBJ1-5; d_call: .; v_call: TRBV20-1; clone_size: .; cdr3_aa: CSARALVSNNQPQHF; cdr3_nt: TGCAGTGCTAGAGCCCTCGTCAGCAACAATCAGCCCCAGCATTTT
j_call: TRBJ1-1; d_call: .; v_call: TRBV14; clone_size: .; cdr3_aa: CASSSDLSSEAFF; cdr3_nt: TGTGCCAGCAGCTCTGACCTTAGTAGTGAAGCTTTCTTT
j_call: TRBJ2-1; d_call: TRBD2; v_call: TRBV18; clone_size: medium-sized; cdr3_aa: CASSPGVAGESYNEQFF; cdr3_nt: TGTGCCAGCTCACCCGGGGTAGCGGGGGAATCCTACAATGAGCAGTTCTTC
j_call: TRBJ2-3; d_call: .; v_call: TRBV19; clone_size: many; cdr3_aa: CASSIRRDTDTQYF; cdr3_nt: TGTGCCAGTAGTATAAGGCGGGACACAGATACGCAGTATTTT
j_call: TRBJ2-4; d_call: .; v_call: TRBV12-3/TRBV12-4; clone_size: medium-sized; cdr3_aa: CASSTAGSGKNIQYF; cdr3_nt: TGTGCCAGCAGTACCGCAGGGTCAGGCAAAAACATTCAGTACTTC
j_call: TRBJ2-3; d_call: .; v_call: TRBV5-1; clone_size: .; cdr3_aa: CASSLVADTQYF; cdr3_nt: TGCGCCAGCAGCTTGGTTGCAGATACGCAGTATTTT
j_call: TRBJ1-2; d_call: .; v_call: TRBV10-2; clone_size: .; cdr3_aa: CASSEEGSFYGYTF; cdr3_nt: TGCGCCAGCAGTGAAGAGGGAAGCTTCTATGGCTACACCTTC
j_call: TRBJ2-1; d_call: .; v_call: TRBV11-2; clone_size: few; cdr3_aa: CASLPGGVLHNEQFF; cdr3_nt: TGTGCCAGCTTACCAGGGGGGGTTCTCCACAATGAGCAGTTCTTC
j_call: TRBJ2-1; d_call: TRBD1; v_call: TRBV5-6; clone_size: .; cdr3_aa: CASSRDRAGEQFF; cdr3_nt: TGTGCCAGCAGCCGAGACAGGGCCGGGGAGCAGTTCTTC
j_call: TRBJ2-6; d_call: .; v_call: TRBV7-9; clone_size: .; cdr3_aa: CASSLALGGANVLTF; cdr3_nt: TGTGCCAGCAGCTTAGCCCTCGGTGGGGCCAACGTCCTGACTTTC
j_call: TRBJ2-3; d_call: .; v_call: TRBV11-2; clone_size: many; cdr3_aa: CASSRSAGGADTQYF; cdr3_nt: TGTGCCAGCAGCCGGAGCGCCGGGGGTGCAGATACGCAGTATTTT
j_call: TRBJ2-1; d_call: .; v_call: TRBV29-1; clone_size: many; cdr3_aa: CSVDLGAGEQFF; cdr3_nt: TGCAGCGTTGACCTGGGGGCCGGGGAGCAGTTCTTC
j_call: TRBJ2-1; d_call: TRBD2; v_call: TRBV3-1; clone_size: .; cdr3_aa: CASSQEAAGGPFNEQFF; cdr3_nt: TGTGCCAGCAGCCAAGAAGCTGCGGGGGGACCTTTCAATGAGCAGTTCTTC
j_call: TRBJ2-2; d_call: .; v_call: TRBV7-2; clone_size: many; cdr3_aa: CASSRGRTTNTGELFF; cdr3_nt: TGTGCCAGCAGCCGAGGGAGGACTACGAACACCGGGGAGCTGTTTTTT
j_call: TRBJ2-2; d_call: .; v_call: TRBV30; clone_size: few; cdr3_aa: CAWSGLTWPGELFF; cdr3_nt: TGTGCCTGGAGTGGTTTGACCTGGCCCGGGGAGCTGTTTTTT
j_call: TRBJ2-1; d_call: TRBD2; v_call: TRBV4-1; clone_size: many; cdr3_aa: CASSRGLASSYNEQFF; cdr3_nt: TGCGCCAGCAGCCGGGGACTAGCCAGCTCCTACAATGAGCAGTTCTTC
j_call: TRBJ2-7; d_call: .; v_call: TRBV20-1; clone_size: few; cdr3_aa: CSAGDEQYF; cdr3_nt: TGCAGTGCCGGGGACGAGCAGTACTTC